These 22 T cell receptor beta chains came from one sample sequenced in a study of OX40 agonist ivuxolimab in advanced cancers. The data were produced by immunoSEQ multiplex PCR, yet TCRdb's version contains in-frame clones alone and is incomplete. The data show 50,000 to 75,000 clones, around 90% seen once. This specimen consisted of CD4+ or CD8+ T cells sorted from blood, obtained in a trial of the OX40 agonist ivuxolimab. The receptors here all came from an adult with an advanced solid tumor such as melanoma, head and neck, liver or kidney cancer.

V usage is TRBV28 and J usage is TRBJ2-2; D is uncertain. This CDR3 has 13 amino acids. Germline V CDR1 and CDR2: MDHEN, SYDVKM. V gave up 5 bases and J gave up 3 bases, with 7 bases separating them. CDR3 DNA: TGTGCCAGCAGTCTACTGCACACCGGGGAGCTGTTTTTT. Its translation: CASSLLHTGELFF. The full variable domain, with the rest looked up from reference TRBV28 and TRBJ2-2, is DVKVTQSSRYLVKRTGEKVFLECVQDMDHENMFWYRQDPGLGLRLIYFSYDVKMKEKGDIPEGYSVSREKKERFSLILESASTNQTSMYLCASSLLHTGELFFGEGSRLTVL.

CDR3 amino acids: CASSYSFFSYGYTF. The DNA for the CDR3 is TGTGCCAGCAGTTACTCATTTTTCAGCTATGGCTACACCTTC. The gene calls are TRBV6-6 and TRBJ1-2; D gene ambiguous. V lost 0 bases and J lost 4, with 9 bases in between. The germline V gene encodes CDR1 MNHNY and CDR2 SVGAGI (reference sequence). CDR3 length: 14 residues.

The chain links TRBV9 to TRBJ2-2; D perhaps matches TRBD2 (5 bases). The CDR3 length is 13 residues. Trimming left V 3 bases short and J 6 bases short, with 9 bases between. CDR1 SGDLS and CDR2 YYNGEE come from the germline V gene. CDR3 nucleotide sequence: TGTGCCAGCAGCGCCGGGGTAGCCGGGGAGCTGTTTTTT. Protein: CASSAGVAGELFF.

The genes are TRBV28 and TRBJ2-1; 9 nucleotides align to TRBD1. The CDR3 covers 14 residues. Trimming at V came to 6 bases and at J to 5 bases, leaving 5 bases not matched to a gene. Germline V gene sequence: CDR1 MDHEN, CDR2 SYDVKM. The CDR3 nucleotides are TGTGCCAGCAGGGGACAGGGTTTGAACAATGAGCAGTTCTTC. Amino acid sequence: CASRGQGLNNEQFF.

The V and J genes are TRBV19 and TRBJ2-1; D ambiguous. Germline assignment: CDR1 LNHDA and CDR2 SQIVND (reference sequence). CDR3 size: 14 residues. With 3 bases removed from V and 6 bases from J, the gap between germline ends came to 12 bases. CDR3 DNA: TGTGCCAGTAGTATTCAGGCCCGCTCCAATGAGCAGTTCTTC. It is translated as CASSIQARSNEQFF. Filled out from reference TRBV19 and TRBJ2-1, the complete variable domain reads DGGITQSPKYLFRKEGQNVTLSCEQNLNHDAMYWYRQDPGQGLRLIYYSQIVNDFQKGDIAEGYSVSREKKESFPLTVTSAQKNPTAFYLCASSIQARSNEQFFGPGTRLTVL.

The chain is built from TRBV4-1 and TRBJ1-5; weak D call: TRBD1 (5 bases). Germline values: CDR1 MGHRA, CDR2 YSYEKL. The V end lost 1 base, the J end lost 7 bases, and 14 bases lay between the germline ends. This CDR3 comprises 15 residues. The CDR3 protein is CASSQGFPGHQPQHF. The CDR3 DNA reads TGCGCCAGCAGCCAAGGGTTCCCAGGGCACCAGCCCCAGCATTTT.

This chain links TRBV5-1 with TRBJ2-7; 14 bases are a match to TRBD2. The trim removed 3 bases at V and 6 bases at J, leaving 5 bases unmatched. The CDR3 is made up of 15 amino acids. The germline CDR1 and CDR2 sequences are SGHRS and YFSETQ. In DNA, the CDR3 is TGCGCCAGCAGCTCAGGACTAGCGGGAGGCCTCGAGCAGTACTTC. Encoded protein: CASSSGLAGGLEQYF.

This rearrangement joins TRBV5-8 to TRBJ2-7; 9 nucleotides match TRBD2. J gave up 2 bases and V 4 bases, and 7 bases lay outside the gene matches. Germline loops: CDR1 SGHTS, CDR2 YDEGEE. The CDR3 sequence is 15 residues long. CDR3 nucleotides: TGTGCCAGCAGCCTCCCTTTAGCGGGAGCCTACGAGCAGTACTTC. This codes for CASSLPLAGAYEQYF.

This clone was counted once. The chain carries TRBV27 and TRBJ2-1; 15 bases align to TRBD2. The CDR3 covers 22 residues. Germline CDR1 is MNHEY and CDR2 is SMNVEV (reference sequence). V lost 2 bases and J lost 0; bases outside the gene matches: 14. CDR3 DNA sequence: TGTGCCAGCAGTTTAGTCCCTGCTGGACTAGCGGGAGGGATACACTCCTACAATGAGCAGTTCTTC. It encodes CASSLVPAGLAGGIHSYNEQFF.

The CDR3: CASSLQGLQDYNEQFF. CDR3 DNA sequence: TGTGCCAGCAGCCTGCAGGGTTTGCAGGACTATAATGAGCAGTTCTTC. The J gene is TRBJ2-1, the V gene TRBV5-5; a weak D match, TRBD2 (6 bases). CDR1 SGHKS and CDR2 YYEKEE come from the germline V gene (reference sequence). The CDR3 spans 16 residues. Trimming shortened V by 4 bases and J by 7 bases, and 21 bases separated the two germline ends.

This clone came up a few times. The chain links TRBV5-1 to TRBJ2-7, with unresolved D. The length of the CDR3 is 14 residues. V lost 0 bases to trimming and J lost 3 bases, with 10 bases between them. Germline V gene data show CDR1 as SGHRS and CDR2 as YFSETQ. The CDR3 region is CASSLEATNYEQYF. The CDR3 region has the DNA TGCGCCAGCAGCTTGGAGGCCACGAACTACGAGCAGTACTTC.

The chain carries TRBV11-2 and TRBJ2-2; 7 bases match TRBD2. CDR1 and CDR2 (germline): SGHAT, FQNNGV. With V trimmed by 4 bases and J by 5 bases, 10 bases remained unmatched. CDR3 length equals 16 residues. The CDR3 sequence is CASSSRRSGTTGELFF. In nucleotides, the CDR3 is TGTGCCAGCAGCTCCCGCCGGAGCGGGACTACCGGGGAGCTGTTTTTT.

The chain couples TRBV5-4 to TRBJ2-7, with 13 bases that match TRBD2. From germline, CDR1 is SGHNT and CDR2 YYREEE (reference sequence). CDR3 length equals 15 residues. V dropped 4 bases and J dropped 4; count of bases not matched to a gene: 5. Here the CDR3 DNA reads TGTGCCAGCAGCCCTGGGACTAGCGGGATTTACGAGCAGTACTTC. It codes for CASSPGTSGIYEQYF.

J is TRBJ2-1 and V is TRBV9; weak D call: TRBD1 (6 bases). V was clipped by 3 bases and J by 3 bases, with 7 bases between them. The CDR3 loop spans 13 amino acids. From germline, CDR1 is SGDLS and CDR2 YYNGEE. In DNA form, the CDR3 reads TGTGCCAGCAGCGCGGACAGCTACAATGAGCAGTTCTTC. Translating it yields CASSADSYNEQFF.

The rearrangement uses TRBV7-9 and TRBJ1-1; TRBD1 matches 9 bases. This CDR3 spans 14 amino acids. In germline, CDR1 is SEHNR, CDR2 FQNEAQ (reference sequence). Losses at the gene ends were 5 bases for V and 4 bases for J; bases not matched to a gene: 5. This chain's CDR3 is CASSKQGAGTEAFF. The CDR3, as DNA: TGTGCCAGCAGCAAACAGGGGGCCGGCACTGAAGCTTTCTTT.

The CDR3 is CARTGTGLFSPLHF. As DNA, the CDR3 is TGTGCCAGAACCGGGACAGGGCTTTTTTCACCCCTCCACTTT. The chain couples TRBV2 to TRBJ1-6; 9 nucleotides line up with TRBD1. There are 14 residues in the CDR3. The V gene end was trimmed by 9 bases and the J gene end by 9 bases; junction bases not matched to a gene: 9. The germline V gene encodes CDR1 SNHLY and CDR2 FYNNEI.

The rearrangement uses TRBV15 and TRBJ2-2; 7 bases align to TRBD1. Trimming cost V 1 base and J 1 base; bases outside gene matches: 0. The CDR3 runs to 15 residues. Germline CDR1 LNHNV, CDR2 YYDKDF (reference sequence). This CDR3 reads CATSRGTGNTGELFF. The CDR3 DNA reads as TGTGCCACCAGCAGAGGGACAGGGAACACCGGGGAGCTGTTTTTT.

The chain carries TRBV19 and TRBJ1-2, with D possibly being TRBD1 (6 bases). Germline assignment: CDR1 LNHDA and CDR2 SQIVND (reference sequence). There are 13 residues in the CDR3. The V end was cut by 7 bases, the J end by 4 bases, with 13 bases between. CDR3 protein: CASTLGQFYGYTF. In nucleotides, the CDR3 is TGTGCCAGTACCCTCGGACAGTTCTATGGCTACACCTTC.

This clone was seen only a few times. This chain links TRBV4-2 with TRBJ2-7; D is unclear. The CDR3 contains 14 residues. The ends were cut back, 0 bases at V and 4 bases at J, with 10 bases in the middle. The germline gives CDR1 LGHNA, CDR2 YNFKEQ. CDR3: CASSQETVRYEQYF. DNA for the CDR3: TGTGCCAGCAGCCAAGAAACGGTTAGGTACGAGCAGTACTTC.

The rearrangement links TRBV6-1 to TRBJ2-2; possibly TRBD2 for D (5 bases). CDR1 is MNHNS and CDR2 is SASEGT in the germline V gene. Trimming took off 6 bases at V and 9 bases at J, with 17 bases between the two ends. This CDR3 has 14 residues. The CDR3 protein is CASSTDAAARELFF. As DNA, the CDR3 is TGTGCCAGCAGCACGGATGCAGCGGCACGGGAGCTGTTTTTT.

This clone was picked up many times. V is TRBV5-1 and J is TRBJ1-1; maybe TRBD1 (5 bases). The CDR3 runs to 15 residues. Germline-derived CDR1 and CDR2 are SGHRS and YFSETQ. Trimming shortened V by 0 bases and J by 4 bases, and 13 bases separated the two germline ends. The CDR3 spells CASSLDRPMGTEAFF. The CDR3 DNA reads TGCGCCAGCAGCTTGGACAGGCCGATGGGCACTGAAGCTTTCTTT. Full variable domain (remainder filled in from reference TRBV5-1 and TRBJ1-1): KAGVTQTPRYLIKTRGQQVTLSCSPISGHRSVSWYQQTPGQGLQFLFEYFSETQRNKGNFPGRFSGRQFSNSRSEMNVSTLELGDSALYLCASSLDRPMGTEAFFGQGTRLTVV.

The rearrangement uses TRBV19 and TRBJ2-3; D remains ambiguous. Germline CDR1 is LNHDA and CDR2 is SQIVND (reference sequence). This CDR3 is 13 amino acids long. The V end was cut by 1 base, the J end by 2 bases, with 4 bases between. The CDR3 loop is CASSIAATDTQYF. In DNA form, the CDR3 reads TGTGCCAGTAGTATAGCAGCCACAGATACGCAGTATTTT. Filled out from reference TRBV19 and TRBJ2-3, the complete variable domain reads DGGITQSPKYLFRKEGQNVTLSCEQNLNHDAMYWYRQDPGQGLRLIYYSQIVNDFQKGDIAEGYSVSREKKESFPLTVTSAQKNPTAFYLCASSIAATDTQYFGPGTRLTVL.